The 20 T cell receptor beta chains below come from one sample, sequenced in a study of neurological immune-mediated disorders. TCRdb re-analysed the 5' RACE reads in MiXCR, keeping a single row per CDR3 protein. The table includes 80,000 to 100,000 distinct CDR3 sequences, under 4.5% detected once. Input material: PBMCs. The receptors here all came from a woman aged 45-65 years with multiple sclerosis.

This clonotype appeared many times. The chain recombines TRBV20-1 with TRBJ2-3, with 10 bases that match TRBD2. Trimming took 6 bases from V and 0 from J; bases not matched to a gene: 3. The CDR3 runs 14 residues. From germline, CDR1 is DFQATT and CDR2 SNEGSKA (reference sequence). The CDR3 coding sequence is TGCAGTGCCCCAGCGGGGGGGAGCACAGATACGCAGTATTTT. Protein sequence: CSAPAGGSTDTQYF.

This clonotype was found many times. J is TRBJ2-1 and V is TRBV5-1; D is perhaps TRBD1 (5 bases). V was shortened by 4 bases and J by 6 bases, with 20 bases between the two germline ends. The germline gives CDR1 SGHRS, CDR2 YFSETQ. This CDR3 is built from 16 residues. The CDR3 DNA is TGCGCCAGCAGCCTAGATAAGAGACCTGGGGCCAATGAGCAGTTCTTC. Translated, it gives CASSLDKRPGANEQFF.

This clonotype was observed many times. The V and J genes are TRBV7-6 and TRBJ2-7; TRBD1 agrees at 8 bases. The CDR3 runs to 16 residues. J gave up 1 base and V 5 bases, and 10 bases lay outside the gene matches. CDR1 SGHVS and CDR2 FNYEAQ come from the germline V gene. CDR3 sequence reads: CASSPLGQGWSYEQYF. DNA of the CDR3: TGTGCCAGCAGCCCCCTTGGACAGGGTTGGTCCTACGAGCAGTACTTC.

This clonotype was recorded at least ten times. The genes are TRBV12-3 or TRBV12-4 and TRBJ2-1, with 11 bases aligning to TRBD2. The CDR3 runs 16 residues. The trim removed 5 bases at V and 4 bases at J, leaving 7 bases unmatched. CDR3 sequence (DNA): TGTGCCAGCAGTCAACTCACTAGCGGGGGTTACAATGAGCAGTTCTTC. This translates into CASSQLTSGGYNEQFF.

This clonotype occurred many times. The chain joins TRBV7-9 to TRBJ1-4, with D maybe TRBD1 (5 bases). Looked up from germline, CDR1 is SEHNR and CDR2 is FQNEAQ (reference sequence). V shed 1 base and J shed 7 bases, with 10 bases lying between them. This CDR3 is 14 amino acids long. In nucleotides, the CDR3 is TGTGCCAGCAGCTTAGGTGGGGCTGGTGAAAAACTGTTTTTT. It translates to CASSLGGAGEKLFF.

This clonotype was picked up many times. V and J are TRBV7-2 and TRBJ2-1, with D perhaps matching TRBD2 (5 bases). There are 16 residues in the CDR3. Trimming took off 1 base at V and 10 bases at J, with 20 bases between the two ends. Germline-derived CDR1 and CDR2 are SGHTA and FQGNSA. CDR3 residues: CASSLGLARAYGEQFF. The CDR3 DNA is TGTGCCAGCAGCTTAGGACTTGCGCGGGCCTATGGAGAGCAGTTCTTC. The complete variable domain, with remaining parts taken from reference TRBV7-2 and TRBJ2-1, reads GAGVSQSPSNKVTEKGKDVELRCDPISGHTALYWYRQSLGQGLEFLIYFQGNSAPDKSGLPSDRFSAERTGGSVSTLTIQRTQQEDSAVYLCASSLGLARAYGEQFFGPGTRLTVL.

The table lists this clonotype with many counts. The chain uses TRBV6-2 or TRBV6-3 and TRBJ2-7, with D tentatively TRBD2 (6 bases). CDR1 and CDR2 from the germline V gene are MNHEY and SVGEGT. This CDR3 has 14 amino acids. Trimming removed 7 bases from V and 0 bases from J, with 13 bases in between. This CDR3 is CASTGTGSSYEQYF. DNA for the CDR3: TGTGCCAGCACCGGGACCGGGAGCTCCTACGAGCAGTACTTC.

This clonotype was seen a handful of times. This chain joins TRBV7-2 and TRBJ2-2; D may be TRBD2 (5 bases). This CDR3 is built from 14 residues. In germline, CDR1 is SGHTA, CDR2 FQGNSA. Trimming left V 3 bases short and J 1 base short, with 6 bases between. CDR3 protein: CASSFAGNTGELFF. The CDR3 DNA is TGTGCCAGCAGCTTTGCGGGGAACACCGGGGAGCTGTTTTTT.

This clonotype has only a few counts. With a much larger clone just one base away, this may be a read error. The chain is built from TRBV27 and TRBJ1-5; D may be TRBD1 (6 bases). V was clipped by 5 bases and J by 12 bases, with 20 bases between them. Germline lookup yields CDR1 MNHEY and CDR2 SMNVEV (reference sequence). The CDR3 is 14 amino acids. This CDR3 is CASSVDRLGWHQHF. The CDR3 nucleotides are TGTGCCAGCAGTGTAGACAGGTTGGGTTGGCACCAGCATTTT.

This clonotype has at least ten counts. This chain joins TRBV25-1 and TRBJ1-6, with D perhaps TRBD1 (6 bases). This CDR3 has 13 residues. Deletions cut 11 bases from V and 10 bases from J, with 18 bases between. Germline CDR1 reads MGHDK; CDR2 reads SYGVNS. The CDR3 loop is CAGVRTEDSPLHF. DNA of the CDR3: TGTGCCGGAGTGAGGACAGAGGACTCACCCCTCCACTTT.

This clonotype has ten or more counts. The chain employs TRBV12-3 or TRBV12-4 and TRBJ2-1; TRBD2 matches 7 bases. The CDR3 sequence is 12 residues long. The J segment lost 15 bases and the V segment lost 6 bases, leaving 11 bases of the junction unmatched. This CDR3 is CASSREDLGLFF. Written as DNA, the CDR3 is TGTGCCAGCAGCCGGGAGGACCTGGGTCTGTTCTTC.

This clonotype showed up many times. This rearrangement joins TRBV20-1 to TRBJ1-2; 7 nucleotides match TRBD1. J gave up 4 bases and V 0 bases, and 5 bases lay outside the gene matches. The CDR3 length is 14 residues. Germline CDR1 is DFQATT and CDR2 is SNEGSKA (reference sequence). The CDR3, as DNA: TGCAGTGCTAGAGATGGAGGGGGCCTCTATGGCTACACCTTC. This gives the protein CSARDGGGLYGYTF.

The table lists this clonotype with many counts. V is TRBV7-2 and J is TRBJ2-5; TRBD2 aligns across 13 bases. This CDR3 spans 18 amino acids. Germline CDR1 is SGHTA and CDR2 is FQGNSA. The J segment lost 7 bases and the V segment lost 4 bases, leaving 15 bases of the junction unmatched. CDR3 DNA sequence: TGTGCCAGCAGCTCTACCCCGTTACTAGCGGGGGGGAGAGGGACCCAGTACTTC. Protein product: CASSSTPLLAGGRGTQYF.

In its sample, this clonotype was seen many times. CDR3: CASSQDRQPADEKLFF. The CDR3 DNA follows: TGCGCCAGCAGCCAAGATCGGCAGCCGGCGGATGAAAAACTGTTTTTT. This chain uses TRBV4-3 with TRBJ1-4; D is uncertain. Trimming stripped 0 bases from V and 6 bases from J, with 14 bases between. CDR1 and CDR2 (germline): LGHNA, YSLEER. This CDR3 is built from 16 residues.

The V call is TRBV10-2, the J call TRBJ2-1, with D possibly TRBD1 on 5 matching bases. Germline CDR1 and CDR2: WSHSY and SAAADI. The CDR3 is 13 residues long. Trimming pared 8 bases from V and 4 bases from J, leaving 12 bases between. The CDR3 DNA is TGCGCCAGCGTAGGGGCTCGGTACAATGAGCAGTTCTTC. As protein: CASVGARYNEQFF.

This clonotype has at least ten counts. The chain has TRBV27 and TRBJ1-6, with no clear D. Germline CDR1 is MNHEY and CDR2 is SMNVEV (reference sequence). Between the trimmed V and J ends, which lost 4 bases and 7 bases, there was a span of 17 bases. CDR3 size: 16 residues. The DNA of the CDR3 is TGTGCCAGCAGTTACCGCCTCCGGTTCCAAAATTCACCCCTCCACTTT. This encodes CASSYRLRFQNSPLHF.

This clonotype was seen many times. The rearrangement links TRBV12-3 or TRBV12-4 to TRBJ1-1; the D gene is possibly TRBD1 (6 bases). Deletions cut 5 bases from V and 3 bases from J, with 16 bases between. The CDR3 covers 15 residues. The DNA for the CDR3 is TGTGCCAGCAGTCTTTTCCGTCAGGGGCACACTGAAGCTTTCTTT. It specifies CASSLFRQGHTEAFF.

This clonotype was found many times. CDR3 sequence: CASREVQPQHF. CDR3 nucleotides: TGTGCCAGCAGGGAGGTTCAGCCCCAGCATTTT. V gene TRBV3-1 combines with J gene TRBJ1-5; no firm D call. This CDR3 is 11 amino acids long. Trimming took off 6 bases at V and 6 bases at J, with 6 bases between the two ends. Per the germline V gene, CDR1 is LGHDT and CDR2 is YNNKEL (reference sequence).

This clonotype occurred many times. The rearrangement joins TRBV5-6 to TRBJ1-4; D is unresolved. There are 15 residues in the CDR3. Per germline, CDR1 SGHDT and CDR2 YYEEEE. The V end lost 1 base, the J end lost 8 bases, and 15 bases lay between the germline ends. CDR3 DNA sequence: TGTGCCAGCAGCTTGAGGCCGTCGCTTCGGGAAAAACTGTTTTTT. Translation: CASSLRPSLREKLFF.

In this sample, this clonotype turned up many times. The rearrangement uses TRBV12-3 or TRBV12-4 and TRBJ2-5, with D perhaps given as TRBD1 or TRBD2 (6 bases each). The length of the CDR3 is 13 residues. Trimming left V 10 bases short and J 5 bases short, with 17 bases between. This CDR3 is CATSAQGRETQYF. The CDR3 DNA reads TGTGCCACCTCGGCTCAGGGGAGGGAGACCCAGTACTTC.